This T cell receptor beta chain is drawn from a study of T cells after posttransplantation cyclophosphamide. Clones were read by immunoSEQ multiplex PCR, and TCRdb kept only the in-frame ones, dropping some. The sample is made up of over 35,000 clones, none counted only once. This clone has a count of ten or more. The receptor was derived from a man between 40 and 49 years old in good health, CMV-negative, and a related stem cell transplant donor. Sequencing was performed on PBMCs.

CDR3 residues: CASSQGALLSSGYTF. DNA of the CDR3: TGCGCCAGCAGCCAAGGTGCCCTCCTATCCTCCGGCTACACCTTC. V gene TRBV4-1 combines with J gene TRBJ1-2; D is unclear. The germline V gene has CDR1 MGHRA and CDR2 YSYEKL. Trimming stripped 1 base from V and 8 bases from J, with 17 bases between. CDR3 length: 15 amino acids.